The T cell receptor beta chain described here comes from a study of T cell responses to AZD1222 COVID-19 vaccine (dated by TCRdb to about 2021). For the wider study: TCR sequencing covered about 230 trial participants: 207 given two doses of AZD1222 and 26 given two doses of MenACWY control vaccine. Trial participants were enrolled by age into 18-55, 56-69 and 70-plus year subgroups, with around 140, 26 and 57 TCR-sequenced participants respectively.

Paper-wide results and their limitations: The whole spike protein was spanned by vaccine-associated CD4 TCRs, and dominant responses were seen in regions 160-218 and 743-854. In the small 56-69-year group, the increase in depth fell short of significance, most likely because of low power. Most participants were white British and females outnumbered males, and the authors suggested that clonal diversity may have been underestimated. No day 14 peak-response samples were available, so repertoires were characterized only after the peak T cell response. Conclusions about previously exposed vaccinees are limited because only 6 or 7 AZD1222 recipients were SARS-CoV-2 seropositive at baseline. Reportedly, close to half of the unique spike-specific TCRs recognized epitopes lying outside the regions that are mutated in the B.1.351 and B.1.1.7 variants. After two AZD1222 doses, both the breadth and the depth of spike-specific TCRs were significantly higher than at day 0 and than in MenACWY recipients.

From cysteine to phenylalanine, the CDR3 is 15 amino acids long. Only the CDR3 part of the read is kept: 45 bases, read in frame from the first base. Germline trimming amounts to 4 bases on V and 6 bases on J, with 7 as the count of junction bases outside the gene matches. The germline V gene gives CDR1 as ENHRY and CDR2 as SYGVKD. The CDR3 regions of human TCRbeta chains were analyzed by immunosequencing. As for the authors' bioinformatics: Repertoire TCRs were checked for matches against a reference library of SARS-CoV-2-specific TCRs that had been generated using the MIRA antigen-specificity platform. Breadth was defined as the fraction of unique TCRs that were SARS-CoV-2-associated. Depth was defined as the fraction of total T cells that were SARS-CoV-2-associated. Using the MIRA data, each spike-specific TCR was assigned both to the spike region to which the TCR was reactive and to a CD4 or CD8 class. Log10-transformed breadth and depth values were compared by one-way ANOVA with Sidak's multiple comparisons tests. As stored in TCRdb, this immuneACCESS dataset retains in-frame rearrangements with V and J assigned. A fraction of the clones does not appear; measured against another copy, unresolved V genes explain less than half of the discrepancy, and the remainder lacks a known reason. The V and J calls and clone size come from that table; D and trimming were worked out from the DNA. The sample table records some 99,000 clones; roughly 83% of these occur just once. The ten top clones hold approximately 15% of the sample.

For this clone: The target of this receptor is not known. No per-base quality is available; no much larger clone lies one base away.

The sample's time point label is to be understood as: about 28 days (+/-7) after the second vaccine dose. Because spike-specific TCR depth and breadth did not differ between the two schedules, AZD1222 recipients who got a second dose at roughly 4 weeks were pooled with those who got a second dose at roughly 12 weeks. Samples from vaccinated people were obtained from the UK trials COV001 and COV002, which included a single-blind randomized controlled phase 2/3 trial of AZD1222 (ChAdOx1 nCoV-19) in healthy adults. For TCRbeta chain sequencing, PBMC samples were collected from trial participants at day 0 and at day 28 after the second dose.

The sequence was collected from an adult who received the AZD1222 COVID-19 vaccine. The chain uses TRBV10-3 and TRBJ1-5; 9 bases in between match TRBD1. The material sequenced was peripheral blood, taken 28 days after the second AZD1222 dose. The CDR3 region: CAISAGTGQGQPQHF. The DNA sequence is TGTGCCATCAGTGCGGGGACAGGGCAGGGTCAGCCCCAGCATTTT.